The clone carrying this T cell receptor beta chain was seen only a few times. Its target is not known. This record belongs to a study of T cells in Graves' hyperthyroidism and ophthalmopathy. J was trimmed by 0 bases and V by 2 bases; bases with no gene match: 8. Germline values: CDR1 SQVTM, CDR2 ANQGSEA. The CDR3 is 17 amino acids. Study-level points and caveats: A model built on 13 V-J features separated ophthalmopathy from stable hyperthyroidism. For ophthalmopathy, model prediction preceded onset by a median about 6 months.

When ophthalmopathy did not progress within 18 months, Graves' hyperthyroidism was considered stable. Researchers barred patients who had uncontrolled infection, other autoimmune disease, pregnancy or lactation. Amplification of TCR beta CDR3 regions was performed using RNA transcripts as template. The study used the HTBI primer set for a first-round RT-PCR of the TCR CDR3. TCRdb itself ran the multiplex PCR reads through MiXCR, one entry per CDR3 protein. The sample records 300,000 to 400,000 distinct CDR3 sequences, 20% to 25% being singletons. The origin of this receptor is a woman between 50 and 59 years old with Graves' hyperthyroidism. Material: blood. This sequence joins TRBV29-1 and TRBJ2-1; 9 bases are shared with TRBD2. CDR3 in DNA: TGCAGCGTTGAATCCCTAGCGGGATTAAGCTCCTACAATGAGCAGTTCTTC. Its translation is CSVESLAGLSSYNEQFF.